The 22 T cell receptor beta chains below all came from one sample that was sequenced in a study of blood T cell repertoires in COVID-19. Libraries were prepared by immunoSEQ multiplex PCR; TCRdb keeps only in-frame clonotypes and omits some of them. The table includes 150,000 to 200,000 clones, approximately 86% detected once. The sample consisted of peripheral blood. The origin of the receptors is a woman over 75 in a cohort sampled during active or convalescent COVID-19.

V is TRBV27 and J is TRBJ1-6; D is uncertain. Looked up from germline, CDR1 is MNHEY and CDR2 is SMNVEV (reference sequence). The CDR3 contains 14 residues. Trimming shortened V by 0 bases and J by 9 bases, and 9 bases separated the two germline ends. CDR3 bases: TGTGCCAGCAGTTTATCAGTCTTAGCTTCACCCCTCCACTTT. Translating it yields CASSLSVLASPLHF.

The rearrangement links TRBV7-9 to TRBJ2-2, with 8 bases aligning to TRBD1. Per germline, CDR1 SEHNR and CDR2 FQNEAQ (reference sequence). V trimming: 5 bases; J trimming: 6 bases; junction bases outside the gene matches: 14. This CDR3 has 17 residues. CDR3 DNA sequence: TGTGCCAGCAGCCCGGCCGGACAGGGAAGTGGGGCCGGGGAGCTGTTTTTT. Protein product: CASSPAGQGSGAGELFF. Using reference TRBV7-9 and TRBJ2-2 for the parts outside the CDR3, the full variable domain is DTGVSQNPRHKITKRGQNVTFRCDPISEHNRLYWYRQTLGQGPEFLTYFQNEAQLEKSRLLSDRFSAERPKGSFSTLEIQRTEQGDSAMYLCASSPAGQGSGAGELFFGEGSRLTVL.

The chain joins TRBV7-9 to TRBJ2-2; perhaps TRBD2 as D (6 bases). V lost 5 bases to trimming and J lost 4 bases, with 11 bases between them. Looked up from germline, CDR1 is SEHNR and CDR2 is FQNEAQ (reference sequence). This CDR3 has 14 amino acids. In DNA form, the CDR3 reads TGTGCCAGCAGCGGGGGGATAGGCACCGGGGAGCTGTTTTTT. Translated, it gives CASSGGIGTGELFF.

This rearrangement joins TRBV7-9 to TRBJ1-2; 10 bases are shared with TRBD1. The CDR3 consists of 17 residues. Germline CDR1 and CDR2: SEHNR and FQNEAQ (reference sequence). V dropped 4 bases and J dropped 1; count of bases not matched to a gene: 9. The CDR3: CASSSPPGQGHNYGYTF. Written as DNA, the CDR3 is TGTGCCAGCAGCTCACCACCGGGACAGGGGCATAACTATGGCTACACCTTC.

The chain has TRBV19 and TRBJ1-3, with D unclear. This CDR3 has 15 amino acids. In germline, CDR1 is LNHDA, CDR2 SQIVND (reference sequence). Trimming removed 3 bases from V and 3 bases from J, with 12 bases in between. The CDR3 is CASSITSLGGNTIYF. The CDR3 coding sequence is TGTGCCAGTAGTATCACATCCCTTGGTGGAAACACCATATATTTT.

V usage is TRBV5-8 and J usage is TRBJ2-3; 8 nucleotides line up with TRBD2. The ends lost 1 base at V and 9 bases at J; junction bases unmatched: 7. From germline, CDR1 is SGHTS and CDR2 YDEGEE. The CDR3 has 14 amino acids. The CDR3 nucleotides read TGTGCCAGCAGCTTGATATCGGGGGGGCAGACGCAGTATTTT. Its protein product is CASSLISGGQTQYF.

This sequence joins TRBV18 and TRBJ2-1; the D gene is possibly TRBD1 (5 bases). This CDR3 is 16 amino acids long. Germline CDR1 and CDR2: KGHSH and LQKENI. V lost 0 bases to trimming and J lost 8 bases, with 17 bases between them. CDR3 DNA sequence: TGTGCCAGCTCACCACCGGGGCTAGGGGCTTATGATGAGCAGTTCTTC. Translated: CASSPPGLGAYDEQFF.

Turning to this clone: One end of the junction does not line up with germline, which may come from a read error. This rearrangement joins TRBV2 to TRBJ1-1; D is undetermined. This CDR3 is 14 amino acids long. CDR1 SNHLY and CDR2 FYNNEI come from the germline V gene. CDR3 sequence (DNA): TGTGCCAGCAGTGGTCACAGAATGAACGCTGAAGCTTTCTTT. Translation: CASSGHRMNAEAFF.

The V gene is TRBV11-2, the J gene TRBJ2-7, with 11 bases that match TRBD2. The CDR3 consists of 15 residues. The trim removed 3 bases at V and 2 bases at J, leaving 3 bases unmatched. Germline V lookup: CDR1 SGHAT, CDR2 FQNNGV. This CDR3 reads CASSFIAGGPYEQYF. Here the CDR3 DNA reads TGTGCCAGCAGCTTTATAGCGGGGGGGCCCTACGAGCAGTACTTC. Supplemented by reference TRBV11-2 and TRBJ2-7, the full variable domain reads EAGVAQSPRYKIIEKRQSVAFWCNPISGHATLYWYQQILGQGPKLLIQFQNNGVVDDSQLPKDRFSAERLKGVDSTLKIQPAKLEDSAVYLCASSFIAGGPYEQYFGPGTRLTVT.

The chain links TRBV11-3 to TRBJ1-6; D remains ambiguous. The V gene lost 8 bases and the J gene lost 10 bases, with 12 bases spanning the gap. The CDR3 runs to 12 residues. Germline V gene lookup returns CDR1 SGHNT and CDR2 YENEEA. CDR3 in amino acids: CASRGGRSPLHF. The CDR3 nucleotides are TGTGCCAGCCGCGGCGGTCGGTCACCCCTCCACTTT.

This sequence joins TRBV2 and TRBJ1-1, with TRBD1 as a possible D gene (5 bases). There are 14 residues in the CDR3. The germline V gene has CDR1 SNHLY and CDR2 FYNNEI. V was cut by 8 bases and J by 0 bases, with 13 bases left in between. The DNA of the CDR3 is TGTGCCAGCGAATTGGACACATTGAACACTGAAGCTTTCTTT. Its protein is CASELDTLNTEAFF.

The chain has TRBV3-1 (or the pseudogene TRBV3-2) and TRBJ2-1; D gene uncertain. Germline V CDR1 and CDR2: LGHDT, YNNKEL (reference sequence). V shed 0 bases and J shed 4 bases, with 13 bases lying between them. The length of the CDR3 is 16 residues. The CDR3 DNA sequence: TGTGCCAGCAGCCAAGATTCTCGAGTAGAGTACAATGAGCAGTTCTTC. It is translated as CASSQDSRVEYNEQFF.

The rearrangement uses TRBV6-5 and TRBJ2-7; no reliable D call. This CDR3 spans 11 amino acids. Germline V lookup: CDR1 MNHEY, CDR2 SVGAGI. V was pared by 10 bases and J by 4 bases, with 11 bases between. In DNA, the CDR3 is TGTGCCATCTCCCTAGGATACGAGCAGTACTTC. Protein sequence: CAISLGYEQYF.

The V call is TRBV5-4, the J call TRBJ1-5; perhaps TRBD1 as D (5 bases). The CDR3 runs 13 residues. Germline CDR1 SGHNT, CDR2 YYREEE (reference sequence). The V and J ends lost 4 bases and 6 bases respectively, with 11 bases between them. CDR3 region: CASSPREGQPQHF. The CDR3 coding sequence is TGTGCCAGCAGCCCCAGGGAAGGTCAGCCCCAGCATTTT.

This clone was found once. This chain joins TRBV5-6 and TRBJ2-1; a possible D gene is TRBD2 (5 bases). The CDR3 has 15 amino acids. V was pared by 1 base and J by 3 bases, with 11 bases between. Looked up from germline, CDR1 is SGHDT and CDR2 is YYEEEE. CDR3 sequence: CASSLHGKVYNEQFF. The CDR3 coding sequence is TGTGCCAGCAGCTTGCACGGGAAGGTCTACAATGAGCAGTTCTTC.

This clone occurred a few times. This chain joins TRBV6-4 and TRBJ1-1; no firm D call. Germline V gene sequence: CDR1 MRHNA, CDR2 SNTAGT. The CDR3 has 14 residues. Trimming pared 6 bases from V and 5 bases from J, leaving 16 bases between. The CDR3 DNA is TGTGCCAGCAGCCCTTCCCGGGGTCAAACTGAAGCTTTCTTT. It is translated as CASSPSRGQTEAFF.

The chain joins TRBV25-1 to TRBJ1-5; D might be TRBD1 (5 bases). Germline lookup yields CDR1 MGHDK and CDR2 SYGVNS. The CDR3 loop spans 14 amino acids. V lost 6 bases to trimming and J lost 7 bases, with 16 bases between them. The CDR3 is CASSPTGAGQPQHF. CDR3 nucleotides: TGTGCCAGCAGCCCTACAGGTGCAGGCCAGCCCCAGCATTTT.

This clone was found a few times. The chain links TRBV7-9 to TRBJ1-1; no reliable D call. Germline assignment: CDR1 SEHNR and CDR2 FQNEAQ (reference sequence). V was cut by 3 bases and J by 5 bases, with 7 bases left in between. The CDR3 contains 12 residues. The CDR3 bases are TGTGCCAGCAGCTTCCGGTATACTGAAGCTTTCTTT. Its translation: CASSFRYTEAFF.

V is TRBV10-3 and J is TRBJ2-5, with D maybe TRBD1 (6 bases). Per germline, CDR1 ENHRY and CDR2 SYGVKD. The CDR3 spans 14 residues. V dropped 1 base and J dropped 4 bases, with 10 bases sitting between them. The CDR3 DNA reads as TGTGCCATCAGTGAGTACAGGGTTTCAGAGACCCAGTACTTC. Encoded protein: CAISEYRVSETQYF.

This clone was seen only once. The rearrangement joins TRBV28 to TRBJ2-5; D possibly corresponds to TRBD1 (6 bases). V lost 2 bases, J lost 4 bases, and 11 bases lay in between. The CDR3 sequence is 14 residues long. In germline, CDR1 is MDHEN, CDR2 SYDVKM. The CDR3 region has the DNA TGTGCCAGCAGTTTAGGGCAGGGGATAGAGACCCAGTACTTC. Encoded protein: CASSLGQGIETQYF. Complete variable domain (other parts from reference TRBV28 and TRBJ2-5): DVKVTQSSRYLVKRTGEKVFLECVQDMDHENMFWYRQDPGLGLRLIYFSYDVKMKEKGDIPEGYSVSREKKERFSLILESASTNQTSMYLCASSLGQGIETQYFGPGTRLLVL.

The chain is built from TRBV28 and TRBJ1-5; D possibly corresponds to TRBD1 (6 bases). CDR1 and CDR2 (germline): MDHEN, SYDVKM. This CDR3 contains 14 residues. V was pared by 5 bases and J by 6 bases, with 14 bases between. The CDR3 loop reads CASSLGGASQPQHF. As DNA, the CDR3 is TGTGCCAGCAGTCTTGGGGGGGCGAGTCAGCCCCAGCATTTT.

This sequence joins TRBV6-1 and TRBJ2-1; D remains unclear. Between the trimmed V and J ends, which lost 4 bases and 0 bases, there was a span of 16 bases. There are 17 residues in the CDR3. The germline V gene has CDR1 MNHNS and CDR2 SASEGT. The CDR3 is CASSVIFMAGSYNEQFF. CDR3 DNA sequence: TGTGCCAGCAGTGTAATTTTTATGGCAGGCTCCTACAATGAGCAGTTCTTC.